One sample yielded the 10 T cell receptor beta chains listed below, sequenced in a study of OX40 agonist ivuxolimab in advanced cancers. The library was built by means of the immunoSEQ multiplex PCR assay. TCRdb mirrors the immuneACCESS table, restricted to in-frame sequences. Some clones are absent from its copies; in checked studies, under half trace to an unresolved V gene, and the reason for the others is unknown. The sample data list roughly 67,000 clones, and 88% of these were observed just once. The top ten clonotypes cover approximately 4.7% of the sample. The sample in question was CD4+ or CD8+ T cells sorted from blood, obtained in a trial of the OX40 agonist ivuxolimab. Receptor source: an adult with an advanced solid tumor such as melanoma, head and neck, liver or kidney cancer.

This rearrangement joins TRBV4-3 to TRBJ1-2; D is ambiguous. Germline values: CDR1 LGHNA, CDR2 YSLEER. Trimming cost V 5 bases and J 8 bases, with 15 bases left between them. The CDR3 consists of 13 residues. For the CDR3, the DNA is TGCGCCAGCAGCTCACAGTTTAGAGGGGGCTACACCTTC. Protein product: CASSSQFRGGYTF.

Turning to this clone: The final CDR3 position lacks the conserved phenylalanine or tryptophan, pointing to a likely read error. CDR3 DNA sequence: TGTGCCAGCAGTTTAAGATTGGCAGGTGAAGCTTTCCTT. Translation gives CASSLRLAGEAFL. J is TRBJ1-1 and V is TRBV28; no clear D. CDR1 is MDHEN and CDR2 is SYDVKM in the germline V gene. This CDR3 is built from 13 residues. V dropped 2 bases and J dropped 7 bases, with 11 bases sitting between them.

The gene calls are TRBV7-6 and TRBJ2-1; tentatively, D is TRBD2 (5 bases). V dropped 5 bases and J dropped 0 bases, with 11 bases sitting between them. The CDR3 contains 15 residues. Germline V gene sequence: CDR1 SGHVS, CDR2 FNYEAQ. The CDR3 protein is CASSARESSYNEQFF. The DNA of the CDR3 is TGTGCCAGCAGCGCAAGGGAGAGCTCCTACAATGAGCAGTTCTTC.

The chain couples TRBV29-1 to TRBJ2-7, with D possibly matching TRBD2 (5 bases). The V gene's germline CDR1 is SQVTM and CDR2 ANQGSEA. This CDR3 spans 13 amino acids. DNA for the CDR3: TGCAGTCCCGGCGGCCGGGGAGACTACGAGCAGTACTTC. Translating it yields CSPGGRGDYEQYF.

This clone was observed a single time. Other DNA sequences of this sample code for an identical CDR3. The CDR3 DNA sequence: TGCGCCAGCAGCCCCGGGACGGAGAATCAGCCCCAGCATTTT. This codes for CASSPGTENQPQHF. J is TRBJ1-5 and V is TRBV5-1, with D perhaps matching TRBD1 (5 bases). Germline V gene sequence: CDR1 SGHRS, CDR2 YFSETQ. V shed 4 bases and J shed 4 bases, with 12 bases lying between them. This CDR3 contains 14 residues.

The chain joins TRBV7-2 to TRBJ1-2; D not certain. V lost 1 base and J 7 bases, leaving 19 bases between the germline ends. There are 16 residues in the CDR3. Germline V gene lookup returns CDR1 SGHTA and CDR2 FQGNSA. The CDR3 nucleotides are TGTGCCAGCAGCTTAGAAAGAGGGCAACAGCTTTCTGGCTACACCTTC. It codes for CASSLERGQQLSGYTF.

This chain uses TRBV5-5 with TRBJ2-7, with TRBD2 matching 8 bases. V shed 0 bases, J shed 2 bases, and the junction held 7 bases outside the gene matches. Germline V CDR1 and CDR2: SGHKS, YYEKEE (reference sequence). The CDR3 has 16 residues. CDR3 in DNA: TGTGCCAGCAGCTTGGATCCGGGGGGGACCGCCTACGAGCAGTACTTC. Protein product: CASSLDPGGTAYEQYF.

The rearrangement joins TRBV7-2 to TRBJ2-1; 11 bases fit TRBD2. Looked up from germline, CDR1 is SGHTA and CDR2 is FQGNSA. V lost 4 bases to trimming and J lost 5 bases; unmatched junction nucleotides: 7. This CDR3 has 16 amino acids. In nucleotides, the CDR3 is TGTGCCAGCAGCTACCCGGGACTAGCGGTGAACAATGAGCAGTTCTTC. It codes for CASSYPGLAVNNEQFF.

This chain joins TRBV7-3 and TRBJ2-1, with 11 positions matching TRBD2. CDR1 is SGHTA, CDR2 FQGTGA, per germline. V trimming: 5 bases; J trimming: 6 bases; junction bases outside the gene matches: 3. This CDR3 is built from 14 residues. The CDR3 coding sequence is TGTGCCAGCAGCCAGGGGACTAGCGGCAATGAGCAGTTCTTC. It is translated as CASSQGTSGNEQFF.

The chain is built from TRBV28 and TRBJ2-2, with D possibly being TRBD2 (5 bases). This CDR3 contains 15 residues. Germline lookup yields CDR1 MDHEN and CDR2 SYDVKM. V shed 5 bases and J shed 4 bases, with 14 bases lying between them. CDR3 coding DNA: TGTGCCAGCAGTCAGGCTTTACGGGGCACCGGGGAGCTGTTTTTT. Residues: CASSQALRGTGELFF.